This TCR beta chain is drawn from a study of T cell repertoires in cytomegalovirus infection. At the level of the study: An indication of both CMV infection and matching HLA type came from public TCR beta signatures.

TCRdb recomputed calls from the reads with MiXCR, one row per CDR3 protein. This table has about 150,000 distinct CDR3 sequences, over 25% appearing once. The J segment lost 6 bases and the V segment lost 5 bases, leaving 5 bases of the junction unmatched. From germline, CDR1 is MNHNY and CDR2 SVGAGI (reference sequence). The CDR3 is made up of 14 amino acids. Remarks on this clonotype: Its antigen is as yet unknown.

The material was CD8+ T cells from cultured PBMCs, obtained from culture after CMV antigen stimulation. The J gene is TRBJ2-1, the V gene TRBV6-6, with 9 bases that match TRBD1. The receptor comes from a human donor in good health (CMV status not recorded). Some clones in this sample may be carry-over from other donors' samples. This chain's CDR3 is CASSQDRGGNEQFF. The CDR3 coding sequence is TGTGCCAGCAGTCAGGACAGGGGTGGCAATGAGCAGTTCTTC.